Presented here are 8 T cell receptor beta chains from one specimen sequenced in a study of blood T cell repertoires in COVID-19. Only in-frame clones appear in the TCRdb table, and some are missing; sequencing was by immunoSEQ multiplex PCR. The sample lists 60,000 to 90,000 clones; 75% to 90% were seen once. Input material: peripheral blood. The receptors here all came from a human donor in a cohort sampled during active COVID-19.

The chain is built from TRBV10-1 and TRBJ2-2; possibly TRBD2 for D (6 bases). CDR1 WNHNN and CDR2 SYGVQD come from the germline V gene (reference sequence). This CDR3 spans 19 amino acids. The germline V and J ends were trimmed by 3 bases and 7 bases, with 27 bases remaining between them. The chain's CDR3 is CASSEAMGGLPPGFGELFF. In DNA form, the CDR3 reads TGCGCCAGCAGTGAAGCTATGGGGGGACTCCCCCCGGGGTTCGGGGAGCTGTTTTTT.

Concerning this clone itself: At one boundary the junction diverges from the germline segment, which might be a read error. The genes are TRBV7-7 and TRBJ2-1; 10 bases align to TRBD2. Germline CDR1 SSHAT, CDR2 FNYEAQ (reference sequence). The CDR3 is made up of 15 amino acids. CDR3 sequence: CASSLDSGGANEQFF. The CDR3 DNA reads TGTGCTAGCAGCTTAGACAGCGGGGGGGCCAATGAGCAGTTCTTC.

V and J are TRBV28 and TRBJ2-7, with TRBD1 as a possible D gene (5 bases). This CDR3 has 14 residues. CDR1 is MDHEN, CDR2 SYDVKM, per germline. V was clipped by 7 bases and J by 3 bases, with 16 bases between them. The CDR3 here is CASTSGRGGYEQYF. CDR3 in DNA: TGTGCCAGCACCTCTGGTAGGGGTGGCTACGAGCAGTACTTC.

The chain uses TRBV5-1 and TRBJ2-7, with 10 bases matching TRBD1. J was trimmed by 6 bases and V by 2 bases; bases with no gene match: 8. CDR3 size: 15 residues. Germline V gene lookup returns CDR1 SGHRS and CDR2 YFSETQ. CDR3 DNA: TGCGCCAGCAGCTTCTTCCGGGACAGGGGAACCGAGCAGTACTTC. This translates into CASSFFRDRGTEQYF. Based on the CDR3 plus reference TRBV5-1 and TRBJ2-7, the full variable domain is KAGVTQTPRYLIKTRGQQVTLSCSPISGHRSVSWYQQTPGQGLQFLFEYFSETQRNKGNFPGRFSGRQFSNSRSEMNVSTLELGDSALYLCASSFFRDRGTEQYFGPGTRLTVT.

The rearrangement joins TRBV3-1 (or the pseudogene TRBV3-2) to TRBJ2-1, with 7 bases fitting TRBD1. The CDR3 has 17 amino acids. The germline gives CDR1 LGHDT, CDR2 YNNKEL (reference sequence). V lost 2 bases to trimming and J lost 4 bases; unmatched junction nucleotides: 11. This chain's CDR3 is CASSQFIGRGNYNEQFF. The CDR3 bases are TGTGCCAGCAGCCAATTCATAGGCAGGGGGAATTACAATGAGCAGTTCTTC.

About this clone itself: One junction end disagrees with the germline gene, perhaps due to a read error. The chain carries TRBV3-1 (or the pseudogene TRBV3-2) and TRBJ1-2; no clear D. CDR1 and CDR2 from the germline V gene are LGHDT and YNNKEL (reference sequence). The CDR3 totals 14 residues. CDR3 coding DNA: TGTGCCAGCAGCCTAAGGGAGGAGAACTCTGGCTACACCTTC. Translating gives CASSLREENSGYTF.

This chain links TRBV28 with TRBJ1-2; perhaps TRBD1 as D (5 bases). There are 14 residues in the CDR3. Germline CDR1 and CDR2: MDHEN and SYDVKM. The V gene lost 7 bases and the J gene lost 9 bases, with 21 bases spanning the gap. The DNA for the CDR3 is TGTGCCAGCATCCAGCAGGACATTGATGACAGCTACACCTTC. This encodes CASIQQDIDDSYTF.

This clone turned up a few times. The rearrangement joins TRBV11-3 to TRBJ2-1; 7 nucleotides align to TRBD1. The V segment lost 1 base and the J segment 4 bases; nucleotides outside the gene matches: 4. CDR3 size: 15 residues. Germline V gene lookup returns CDR1 SGHNT and CDR2 YENEEA. The CDR3 protein is CASSLGQGVYNEQFF. CDR3 in DNA: TGTGCCAGCAGCTTAGGCCAGGGGGTGTACAATGAGCAGTTCTTC.